This T cell receptor beta chain was found in a study of blood T cell repertoires in COVID-19. Original processing methods: Reference gene primers were amplified, and this amplification served to estimate nucleated cell counts. Here immunoSEQ multiplex PCR was the method, and the copy in TCRdb shows in-frame clones only, minus some. The V and J calls and the clone size are those of that table, but D and trimming were determined from the DNA. This sample has some 150,000 clones, with about 88% found just once. Participants were aged about 18 to 100 years, lived in 24 US areas, and enrolled virtually. Grouping used clinical history reported by participants in a survey and questionnaire. Specimen: PBMCs or T cells enriched from blood (not recorded which). The receptor was derived from a human donor with acute COVID-19. The donor label of this sample is uncertain.

CDR3 nucleotides: TGTGCCAGTAGTAACCGGGACAGGGCTACAACTAATGAAAAACTGTTTTTT. It is translated as CASSNRDRATTNEKLFF. The rearrangement links TRBV19 to TRBJ1-4; 9 nucleotides line up with TRBD1. V dropped 4 bases and J dropped 0; count of bases not matched to a gene: 6. Per germline, CDR1 LNHDA and CDR2 SQIVND (reference sequence). The CDR3 is 17 residues long.